The sequence of this T cell receptor (beta chain) was determined in a study of OX40 agonist ivuxolimab in advanced cancers. This clone was observed a single time. Sequencing was performed with immunoSEQ multiplex PCR; in TCRdb, only in-frame clones are kept and a portion is missing. The sample holds more than 50,000 clones, around 85% seen once. The V gene's germline CDR1 is SGHTA and CDR2 FQGTGA. This CDR3 is built from 14 residues. V dropped 2 bases and J dropped 2 bases, with 9 bases sitting between them. The specimen comprised CD4+ or CD8+ T cells sorted from blood, sampled in a trial of the OX40 agonist ivuxolimab. The V and J genes are TRBV7-3 and TRBJ1-1; D is unresolved. The receptor's source is an adult with an advanced solid tumor such as melanoma, head and neck, liver or kidney cancer. CDR3 in DNA: TGTGCCAGCAGCTTAGAGGGAGATAACACTGAAGCTTTCTTT. Translation gives CASSLEGDNTEAFF.